The entry below describes one TCR beta chain. The clone's antigen remains unknown. Base qualities are not provided; no much larger clone lies one nucleotide away. Including cysteine and phenylalanine, the CDR3 has 14 amino acids. Only CDR3 DNA is held: 42 bases, read in frame from base 1. CDR1 and CDR2 (WSHSY, SAAADI) derive from the germline V gene. V is reduced by 5 bases and J by 2 bases, leaving a spacing of 10 bases between them. This specimen belongs to a study of T cell responses to AZD1222 COVID-19 vaccine (dated by TCRdb to the early 2020s). Study-level background: TCR sequencing covered roughly 230 trial participants: 200 to 210 given two doses of AZD1222 and about 26 given two doses of MenACWY control vaccine. Trial participants were enrolled by age into 18-55, 56-69 and 70-plus year subgroups, with around 150, 28 and 57 TCR-sequenced participants respectively. Results and caveats for the whole study, not just this receptor: Vaccine-associated CD4 TCRs spanned the whole spike protein, with dominant responses in regions 160-218 and 743-854. Reportedly, almost half of the unique spike-specific TCRs recognized epitopes lying outside the regions that are mutated in the B.1.351 and B.1.1.7 variants. After two AZD1222 doses, spike-specific TCR breadth and depth were significantly higher than at day 0 and than in MenACWY recipients. The 56-69-year group was small, and its depth increase did not reach significance, likely because of low power. Because no day 14 peak-response samples were available, repertoires were characterized only after the peak T cell response. Most participants were white British and females outnumbered males, and the authors suggested that clonal diversity may have been underestimated. Only five to seven AZD1222 recipients were SARS-CoV-2 seropositive at baseline, limiting conclusions about previously exposed vaccinees.

Reading the label with the study, this specimen's time point is: about 28 days (+/-7) after the second vaccine dose. AZD1222 recipients with second doses at about 4 weeks or about 12 weeks were pooled, because spike-specific TCR depth and breadth did not differ between schedules. Samples from vaccinated people were obtained from the UK trials COV001 and COV002, which included a single-blind randomized controlled phase 2/3 trial of AZD1222 (ChAdOx1 nCoV-19) in healthy adults. For TCRbeta chain sequencing, PBMC samples from trial participants were taken at day 0 and at day 28 after the second dose. The CDR3 regions of human TCRbeta chains were analyzed by immunosequencing. Per the original workflow: Repertoire TCRs were matched against a reference library of SARS-CoV-2-specific TCRs generated with the MIRA antigen-specificity platform. Breadth was defined as the fraction of unique TCRs that were SARS-CoV-2-associated, and depth was defined as the fraction of total T cells that were SARS-CoV-2-associated. Using the MIRA data, each spike-specific TCR was assigned both to the spike region to which the TCR was reactive and to a CD4 or CD8 class. Log10-transformed breadth and depth values were compared by one-way ANOVA with Sidak's multiple comparisons tests. TCRdb's version of the immuneACCESS table is confined to in-frame rearrangements and falls short of the full clone set. An unresolved V gene accounts for under half of the shortfall where checked; the remainder is of unknown origin. V, J and clone size reflect that table, while D and trimming were determined from the DNA. The sample has some 160,000 clones on record, approximately 91% of them singletons. Less than 2.5% of the sample is taken by the ten largest.

The sequence derives from an adult who received the AZD1222 COVID-19 vaccine. The V gene is TRBV10-2 and the J gene is TRBJ1-5; the best D guess is TRBD1, with 6 bases matching. The input for sequencing was peripheral blood, taken 28 days after the second AZD1222 dose. CDR3 reads: CASSNREGNQPQHF. The nucleotide sequence is TGCGCCAGCAGTAACAGGGAAGGCAATCAGCCCCAGCATTTT.